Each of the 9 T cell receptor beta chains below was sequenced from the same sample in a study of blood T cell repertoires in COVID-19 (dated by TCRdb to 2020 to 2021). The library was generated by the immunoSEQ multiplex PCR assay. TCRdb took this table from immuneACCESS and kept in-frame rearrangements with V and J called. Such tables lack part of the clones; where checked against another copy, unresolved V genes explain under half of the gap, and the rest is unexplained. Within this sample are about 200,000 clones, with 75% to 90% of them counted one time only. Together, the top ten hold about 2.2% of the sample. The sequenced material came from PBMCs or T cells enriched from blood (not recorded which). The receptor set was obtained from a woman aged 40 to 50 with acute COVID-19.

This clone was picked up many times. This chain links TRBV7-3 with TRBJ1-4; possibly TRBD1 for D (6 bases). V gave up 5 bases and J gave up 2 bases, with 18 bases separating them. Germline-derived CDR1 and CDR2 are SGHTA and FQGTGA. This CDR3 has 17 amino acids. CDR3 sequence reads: CASSRDRDRCTNEKLFF. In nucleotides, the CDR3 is TGTGCCAGCAGCCGCGACCGTGACAGGTGCACTAATGAAAAACTGTTTTTT.

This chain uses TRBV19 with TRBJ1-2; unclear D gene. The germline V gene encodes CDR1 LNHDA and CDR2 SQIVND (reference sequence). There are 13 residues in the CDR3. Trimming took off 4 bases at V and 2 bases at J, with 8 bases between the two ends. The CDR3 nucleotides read TGTGCCAGTAGTAGTGTTCAAAACTATGGCTACACCTTC. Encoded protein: CASSSVQNYGYTF. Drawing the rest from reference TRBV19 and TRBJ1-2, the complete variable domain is DGGITQSPKYLFRKEGQNVTLSCEQNLNHDAMYWYRQDPGQGLRLIYYSQIVNDFQKGDIAEGYSVSREKKESFPLTVTSAQKNPTAFYLCASSSVQNYGYTFGSGTRLTVV.

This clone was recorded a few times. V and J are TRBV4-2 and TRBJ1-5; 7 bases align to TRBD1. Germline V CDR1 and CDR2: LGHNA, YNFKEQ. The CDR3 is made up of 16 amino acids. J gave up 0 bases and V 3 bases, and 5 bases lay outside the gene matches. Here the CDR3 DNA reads TGTGCCAGCAGCCATGGGACAGACCATAGCAATCAGCCCCAGCATTTT. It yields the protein CASSHGTDHSNQPQHF.

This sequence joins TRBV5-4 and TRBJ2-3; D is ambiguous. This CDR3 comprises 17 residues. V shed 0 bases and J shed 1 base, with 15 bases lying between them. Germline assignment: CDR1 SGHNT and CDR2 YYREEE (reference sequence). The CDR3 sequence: CASSLGGRGAGTDTQYF. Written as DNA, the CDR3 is TGTGCCAGCAGCTTGGGTGGTCGCGGAGCAGGCACAGATACGCAGTATTTT. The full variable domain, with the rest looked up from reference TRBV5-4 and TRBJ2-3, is ETGVTQSPTHLIKTRGQQVTLRCSSQSGHNTVSWYQQALGQGPQFIFQYYREEENGRGNFPPRFSGLQFPNYSSELNVNALELDDSALYLCASSLGGRGAGTDTQYFGPGTRLTVL.

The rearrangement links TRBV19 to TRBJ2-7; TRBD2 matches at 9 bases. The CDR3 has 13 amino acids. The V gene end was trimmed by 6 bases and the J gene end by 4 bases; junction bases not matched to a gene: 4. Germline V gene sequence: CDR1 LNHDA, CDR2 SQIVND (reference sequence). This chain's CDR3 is CASRDSGRYEQYF. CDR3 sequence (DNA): TGTGCCAGTAGGGACAGCGGGAGGTACGAGCAGTACTTC. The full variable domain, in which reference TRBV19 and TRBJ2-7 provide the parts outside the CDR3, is DGGITQSPKYLFRKEGQNVTLSCEQNLNHDAMYWYRQDPGQGLRLIYYSQIVNDFQKGDIAEGYSVSREKKESFPLTVTSAQKNPTAFYLCASRDSGRYEQYFGPGTRLTVT.

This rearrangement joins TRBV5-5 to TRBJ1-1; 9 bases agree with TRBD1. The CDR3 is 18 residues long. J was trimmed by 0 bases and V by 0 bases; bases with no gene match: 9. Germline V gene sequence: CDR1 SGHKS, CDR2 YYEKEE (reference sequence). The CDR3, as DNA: TGTGCCAGCAGCTTGGGGGAAACAGGGGGCTCCATGAACACTGAAGCTTTCTTT. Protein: CASSLGETGGSMNTEAFF.

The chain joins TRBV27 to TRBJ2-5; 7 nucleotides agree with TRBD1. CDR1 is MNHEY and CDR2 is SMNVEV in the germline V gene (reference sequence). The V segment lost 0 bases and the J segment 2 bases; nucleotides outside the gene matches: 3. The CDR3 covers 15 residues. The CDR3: CASSLSAGGQETQYF. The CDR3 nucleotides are TGTGCCAGCAGTTTATCAGCAGGGGGTCAAGAGACCCAGTACTTC.

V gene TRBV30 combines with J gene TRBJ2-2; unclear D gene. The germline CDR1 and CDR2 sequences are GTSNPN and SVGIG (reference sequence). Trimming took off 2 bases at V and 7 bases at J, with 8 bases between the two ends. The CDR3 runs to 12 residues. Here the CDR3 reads CAWSSPHGELFF. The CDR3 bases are TGTGCCTGGAGTTCCCCCCACGGGGAGCTGTTTTTT.

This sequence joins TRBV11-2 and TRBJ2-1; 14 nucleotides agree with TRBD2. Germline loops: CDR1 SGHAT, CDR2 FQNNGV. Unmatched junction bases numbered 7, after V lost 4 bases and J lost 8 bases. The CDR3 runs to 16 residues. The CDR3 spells CASSSWTSGRRYEQFF. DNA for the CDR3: TGTGCCAGCAGCTCTTGGACTAGCGGGAGGAGGTATGAGCAGTTCTTC.